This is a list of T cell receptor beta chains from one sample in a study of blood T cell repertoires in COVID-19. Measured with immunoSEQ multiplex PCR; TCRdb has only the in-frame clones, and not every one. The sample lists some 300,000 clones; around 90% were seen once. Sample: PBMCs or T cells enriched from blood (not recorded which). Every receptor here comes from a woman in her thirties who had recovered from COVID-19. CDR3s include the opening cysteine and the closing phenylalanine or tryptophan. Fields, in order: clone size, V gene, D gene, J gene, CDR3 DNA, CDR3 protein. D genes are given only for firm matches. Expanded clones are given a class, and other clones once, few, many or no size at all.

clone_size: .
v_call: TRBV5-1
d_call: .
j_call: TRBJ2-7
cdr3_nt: TGCGCCAGCAGCTTGCCCGAGGGGGGGTCCTACGAGCAGTACTTC
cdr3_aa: CASSLPEGGSYEQYF

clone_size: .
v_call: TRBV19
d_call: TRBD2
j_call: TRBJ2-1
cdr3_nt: TGTGCCAGTAGTAGGGCTAGCGGGTTCAATGAGCAGTTCTTC
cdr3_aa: CASSRASGFNEQFF

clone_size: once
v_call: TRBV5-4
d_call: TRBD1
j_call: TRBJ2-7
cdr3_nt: TGTGCCAGCCGCTGGTTAGGACAGGGTCGCCACGAGCAGTACTTC
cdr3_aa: CASRWLGQGRHEQYF

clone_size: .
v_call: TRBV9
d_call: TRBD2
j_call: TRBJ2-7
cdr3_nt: TGTGCCAGCTCACGCGGGAGGAGCTCCTACGAGCAGTACTTC
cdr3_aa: CASSRGRSSYEQYF

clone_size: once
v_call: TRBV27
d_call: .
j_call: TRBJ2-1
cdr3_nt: TGTGCCAGCAGTGTCGGAACAGGGTTTACTGAGCAGTTCTTC
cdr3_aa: CASSVGTGFTEQFF

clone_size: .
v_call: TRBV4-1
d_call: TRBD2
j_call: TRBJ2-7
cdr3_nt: TGCGCCAGCAGCCAAGTGGGGAGGGCGGCTGGAGAGCAGTACTTC
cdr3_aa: CASSQVGRAAGEQYF

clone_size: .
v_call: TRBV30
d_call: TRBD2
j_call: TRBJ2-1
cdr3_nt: TGTGCCTGGAGTCGGGAGGCCTACAATGAGCAGTTCTTC
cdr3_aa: CAWSREAYNEQFF

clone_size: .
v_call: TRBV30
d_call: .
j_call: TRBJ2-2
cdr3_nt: TGTGCCCGTAACTACCAGGGAAACGCAGGGGTGAACACCGGGGAGCTGTTTTTT
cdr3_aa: CARNYQGNAGVNTGELFF

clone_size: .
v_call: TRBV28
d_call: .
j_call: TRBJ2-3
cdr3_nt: TGTGCCAGCAGTCCGATCTCACTAGCAGATACGCAGTATTTT
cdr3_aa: CASSPISLADTQYF

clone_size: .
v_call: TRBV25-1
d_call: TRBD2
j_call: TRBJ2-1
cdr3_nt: TGTGCCAGCAGTGACCCAATAGCGGGAGCCTACAATGAGCAGTTCTTC
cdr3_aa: CASSDPIAGAYNEQFF

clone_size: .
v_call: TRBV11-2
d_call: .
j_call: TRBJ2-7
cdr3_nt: TGTGCCAGCAGTCCTAGCCAGGGGCGATACGAGCAGTACTTC
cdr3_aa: CASSPSQGRYEQYF

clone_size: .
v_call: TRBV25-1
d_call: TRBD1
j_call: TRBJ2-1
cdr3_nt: TGTGCCAGCAGTGAATGGGGGGGGACAGGGGCGGTTGAGCAGTTCTTC
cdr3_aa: CASSEWGGTGAVEQFF

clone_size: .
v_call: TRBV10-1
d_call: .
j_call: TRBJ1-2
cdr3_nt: TGCGCCAGCAGTGAAGCACCTAACTATGGCTACACCTTC
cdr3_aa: CASSEAPNYGYTF

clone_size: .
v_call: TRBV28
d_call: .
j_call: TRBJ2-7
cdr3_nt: TGTGCCAGCAGTCCCCTAGACGGAGACTACGAGCAGTACTTC
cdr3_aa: CASSPLDGDYEQYF

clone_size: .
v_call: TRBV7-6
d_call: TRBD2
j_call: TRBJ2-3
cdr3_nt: TGTGCCAGCAGCCCTTGGCTAGCGGGGCTTTTAACAGATACGCAGTATTTT
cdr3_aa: CASSPWLAGLLTDTQYF

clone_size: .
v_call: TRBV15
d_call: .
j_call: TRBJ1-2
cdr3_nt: TGTGCCACCAGCAGATCCCCCGCGCGGACTGTGGGCTATGGCTACACCTTC
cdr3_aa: CATSRSPARTVGYGYTF

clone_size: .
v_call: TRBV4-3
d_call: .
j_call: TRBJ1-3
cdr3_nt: TGCGCCAGCAGCCAAGCCCCCCTAAGCTCTGGAAACACCATATATTTT
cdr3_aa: CASSQAPLSSGNTIYF

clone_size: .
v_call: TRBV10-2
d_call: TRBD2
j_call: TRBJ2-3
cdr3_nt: TGCGCCAGCAGTGAAAGGAAGGGGGCGGGGGGGACAGATACGCAGTATTTT
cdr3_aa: CASSERKGAGGTDTQYF

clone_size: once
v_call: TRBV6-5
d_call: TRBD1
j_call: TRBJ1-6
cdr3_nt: TGTGCCAGCAGCGCGACAGGGAGTGATTCACCCCTCCACTTT
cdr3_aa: CASSATGSDSPLHF

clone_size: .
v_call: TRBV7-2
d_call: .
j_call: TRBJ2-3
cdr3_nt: TGTGCCAGCAGCTTAGACTACACAGATACGCAGTATTTT
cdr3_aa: CASSLDYTDTQYF

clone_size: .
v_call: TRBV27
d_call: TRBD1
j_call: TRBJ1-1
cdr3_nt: TGTGCCAGCAGTTTATCTAGGTCAGGGGGTACTGAAGCTTTCTTT
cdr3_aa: CASSLSRSGGTEAFF

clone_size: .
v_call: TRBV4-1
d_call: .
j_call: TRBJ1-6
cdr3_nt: TGCGCCAGCAGCCAAGGAGGGTTCGCTTCACCCCTCCACTTT
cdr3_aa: CASSQGGFASPLHF